Following are 9 T cell receptor beta chains from one sample sequenced in a study of T cells after yellow fever vaccination. TCRdb recomputed calls from the 5' RACE reads with MiXCR, one row per CDR3 protein. The profile shows around 590,000 distinct CDR3 sequences, approximately 13% of them singletons. The sample in question was PBMCs, obtained on the day of the yellow fever booster vaccination. The receptors were gathered from a man aged 30-40 years who received the YFV17D yellow fever vaccine.

In this sample, this clonotype turned up many times. One end of the junction varies from germline; a read error may be responsible. The chain has TRBV5-1 and TRBJ2-5, with TRBD1 matching 8 bases. CDR1 SGHRS and CDR2 YFSETQ come from the germline V gene. The CDR3 is 13 residues long. The CDR3, as DNA: TGTGCCAGCAGCCTGGACAGGGTGGAGACCCAGTACTTC. Amino acids: CASSLDRVETQYF.

This clonotype has more than one count but fewer than ten. For the CDR3, the DNA is TGTGCCAGCAGTGTACTCGGATGGGGACAGGGGGCGCCGGGGCCCTATGGCTACACCTTC. As protein: CASSVLGWGQGAPGPYGYTF. The chain recombines TRBV6-2 or TRBV6-3 with TRBJ1-2, with 12 bases identical to TRBD1. V gave up 5 bases and J gave up 4 bases; unmatched junction bases: 20. The CDR3 consists of 20 residues. Germline-derived CDR1 and CDR2 are MNHEY and SVGEGT.

The rearrangement links TRBV20-1 to TRBJ2-5, with D perhaps matching TRBD1 or TRBD2 (6 bases each). The CDR3 extends over 13 amino acids. Germline-derived CDR1 and CDR2 are DFQATT and SNEGSKA (reference sequence). Trimming cost V 7 bases and J 5 bases, with 17 bases left between them. CDR3 in amino acids: CSVLSQGRETQYF. CDR3 nucleotides: TGCAGTGTTTTGAGTCAGGGGAGGGAGACCCAGTACTTC.

This chain joins TRBV20-1 and TRBJ2-7; TRBD1 aligns across 8 bases. J lost 2 bases, V lost 2 bases, and 11 bases had no gene match. Germline V lookup: CDR1 DFQATT, CDR2 SNEGSKA (reference sequence). The length of the CDR3 is 16 residues. This CDR3 is CSARTPRDRRPYEQYF. CDR3 in DNA: TGCAGTGCTAGAACCCCACGGGACAGGCGTCCCTACGAGCAGTACTTC.

V gene TRBV6-5 combines with J gene TRBJ2-3, with TRBD2 identical over 8 bases. In germline, CDR1 is MNHEY, CDR2 SVGAGI. With 4 bases clipped from V and 4 bases from J, the junction kept 7 bases outside the gene matches. The CDR3 loop spans 15 amino acids. CDR3 sequence: CASSSPGLVADTQYF. The CDR3 coding sequence is TGTGCCAGCAGTTCTCCGGGACTAGTGGCAGATACGCAGTATTTT.

The table lists this clonotype with a few counts. The chain links TRBV25-1 to TRBJ2-6; D could derive from TRBD1 or TRBD2 (6 bases each). This CDR3 contains 18 residues. The germline V gene has CDR1 MGHDK and CDR2 SYGVNS. Trimming pared 3 bases from V and 1 base from J, leaving 16 bases between. Written as DNA, the CDR3 is TGTGCCAGCAGTGACCAACGGGGGCGAATTTCTGGGGCCAACGTCCTGACTTTC. Its protein product is CASSDQRGRISGANVLTF.

This clonotype has just a few counts. This chain connects TRBV30 to TRBJ2-5; 9 bases line up with TRBD2. The CDR3 is 14 residues long. Germline V gene data show CDR1 as GTSNPN and CDR2 as SVGIG (reference sequence). J lost 5 bases, V lost 4 bases, and 8 bases had no gene match. Here the CDR3 DNA reads TGTGCCTGGACATCACTAGCGGGCGGCGAGACCCAGTACTTC. Protein: CAWTSLAGGETQYF.

V is TRBV24-1 and J is TRBJ2-3, with D possibly matching TRBD2 (5 bases). The CDR3 loop spans 14 amino acids. V shed 4 bases and J shed 5 bases, with 12 bases lying between them. Germline-derived CDR1 and CDR2 are KGHDR and SFDVKD. CDR3 bases: TGTGCCACCAGTGACCCGGCGAGGGAAGATACGCAGTATTTT. It encodes CATSDPAREDTQYF.

J is TRBJ2-2 and V is TRBV19; tentatively, D is TRBD1 (6 bases). The CDR3 has 14 amino acids. Germline V gives CDR1 LNHDA, CDR2 SQIVND (reference sequence). Trimming took off 9 bases at V and 4 bases at J, with 15 bases between the two ends. As DNA, the CDR3 is TGTGCCAGCCGAAACGGACAGCTCACCGGGGAGCTGTTTTTT. This translates into CASRNGQLTGELFF. Full variable domain (remainder filled in from reference TRBV19 and TRBJ2-2): DGGITQSPKYLFRKEGQNVTLSCEQNLNHDAMYWYRQDPGQGLRLIYYSQIVNDFQKGDIAEGYSVSREKKESFPLTVTSAQKNPTAFYLCASRNGQLTGELFFGEGSRLTVL.